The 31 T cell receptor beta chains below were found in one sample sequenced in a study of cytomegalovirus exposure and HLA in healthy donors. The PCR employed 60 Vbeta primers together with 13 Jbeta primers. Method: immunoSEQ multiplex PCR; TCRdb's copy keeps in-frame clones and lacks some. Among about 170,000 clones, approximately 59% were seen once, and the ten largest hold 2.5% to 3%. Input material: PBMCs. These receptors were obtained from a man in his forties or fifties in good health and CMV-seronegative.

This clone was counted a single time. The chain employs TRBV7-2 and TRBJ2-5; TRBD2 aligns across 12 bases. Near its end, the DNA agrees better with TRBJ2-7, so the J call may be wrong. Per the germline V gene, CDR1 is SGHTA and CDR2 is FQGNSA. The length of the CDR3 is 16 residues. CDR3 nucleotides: TGTGCCAGCAGCTTACAACAAACTAGCGGGGGGTACGAGCAGTACTTC. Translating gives CASSLQQTSGGYEQYF.

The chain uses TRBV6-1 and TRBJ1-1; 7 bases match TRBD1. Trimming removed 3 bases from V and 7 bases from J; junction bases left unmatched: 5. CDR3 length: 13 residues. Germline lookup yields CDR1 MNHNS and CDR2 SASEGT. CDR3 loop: CASSDQGGGEAFF. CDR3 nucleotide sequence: TGTGCCAGCAGTGATCAAGGGGGCGGTGAAGCTTTCTTT.

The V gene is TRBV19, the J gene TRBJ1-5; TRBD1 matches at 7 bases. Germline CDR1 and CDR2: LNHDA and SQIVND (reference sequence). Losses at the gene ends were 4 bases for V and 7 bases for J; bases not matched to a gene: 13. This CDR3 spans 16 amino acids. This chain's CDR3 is CASSTSRQGTWQPQHF. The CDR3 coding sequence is TGTGCCAGTAGTACCTCGAGACAGGGTACATGGCAGCCCCAGCATTTT. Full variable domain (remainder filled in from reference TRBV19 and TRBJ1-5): DGGITQSPKYLFRKEGQNVTLSCEQNLNHDAMYWYRQDPGQGLRLIYYSQIVNDFQKGDIAEGYSVSREKKESFPLTVTSAQKNPTAFYLCASSTSRQGTWQPQHFGDGTRLSIL.

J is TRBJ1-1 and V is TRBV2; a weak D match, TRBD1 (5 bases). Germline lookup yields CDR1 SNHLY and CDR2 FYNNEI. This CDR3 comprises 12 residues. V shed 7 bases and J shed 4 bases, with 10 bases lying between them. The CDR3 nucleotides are TGTGCCAGCACCCGGGGGTTCACTGAAGCTTTCTTT. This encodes CASTRGFTEAFF.

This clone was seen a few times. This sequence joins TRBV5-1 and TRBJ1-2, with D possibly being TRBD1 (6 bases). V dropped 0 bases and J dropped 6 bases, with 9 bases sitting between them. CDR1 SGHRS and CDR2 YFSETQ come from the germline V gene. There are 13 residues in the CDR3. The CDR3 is CASSLEGGHGYTF. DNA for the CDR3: TGCGCCAGCAGCTTGGAAGGGGGTCATGGCTACACCTTC.

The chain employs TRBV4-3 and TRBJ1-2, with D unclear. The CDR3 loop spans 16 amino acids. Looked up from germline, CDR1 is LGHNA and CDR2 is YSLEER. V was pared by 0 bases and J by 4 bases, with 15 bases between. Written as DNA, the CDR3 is TGCGCCAGCAGCCAAGAAAGATCAACCCCGGGCTATGGCTACACCTTC. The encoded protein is CASSQERSTPGYGYTF.

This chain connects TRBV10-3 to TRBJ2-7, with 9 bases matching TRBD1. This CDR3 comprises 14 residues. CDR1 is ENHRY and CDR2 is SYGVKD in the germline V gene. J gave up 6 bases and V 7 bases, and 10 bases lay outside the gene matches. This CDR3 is CAITPGTGYPEQYF. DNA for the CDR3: TGTGCCATCACCCCCGGGACAGGGTATCCCGAGCAGTACTTC.

In DNA form, the CDR3 reads TGTGCCAGCAGGACAGGGTTTAGTACTGGAAACACCATATATTTT. Encoded protein: CASRTGFSTGNTIYF. The rearrangement uses TRBV6-1 and TRBJ1-3, with TRBD1 identical over 7 bases. The CDR3 contains 15 residues. Germline CDR1 and CDR2: MNHNS and SASEGT. Trimming cost V 6 bases and J 2 bases; bases outside gene matches: 7.

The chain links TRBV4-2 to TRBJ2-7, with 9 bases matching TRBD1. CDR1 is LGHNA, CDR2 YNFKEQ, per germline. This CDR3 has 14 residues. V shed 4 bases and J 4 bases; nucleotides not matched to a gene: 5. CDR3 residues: CASSRRQGEYEQYF. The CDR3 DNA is TGTGCCAGCAGCCGTAGACAGGGGGAATACGAGCAGTACTTC.

CDR3 sequence (DNA): TGTGCCGACCCCCAAGGGCAGGGTGACGGGTTATGGGGCTACACCTTC. This sequence encodes CADPQGQGDGLWGYTF. The chain is built from TRBV28 and TRBJ1-2, with a weak D call TRBD1 (5 bases). The V end was cut by 11 bases, the J end by 8 bases, with 30 bases between. Germline CDR1 MDHEN, CDR2 SYDVKM. This CDR3 is built from 16 residues.

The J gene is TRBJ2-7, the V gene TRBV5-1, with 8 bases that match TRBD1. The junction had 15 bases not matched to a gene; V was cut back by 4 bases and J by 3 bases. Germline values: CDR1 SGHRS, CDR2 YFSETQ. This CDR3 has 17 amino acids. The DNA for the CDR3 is TGCGCCAGCAGCGTGACCGGTGAGGGGACAGGTGACTACGAGCAGTACTTC. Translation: CASSVTGEGTGDYEQYF. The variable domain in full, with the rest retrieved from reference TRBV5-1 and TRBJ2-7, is KAGVTQTPRYLIKTRGQQVTLSCSPISGHRSVSWYQQTPGQGLQFLFEYFSETQRNKGNFPGRFSGRQFSNSRSEMNVSTLELGDSALYLCASSVTGEGTGDYEQYFGPGTRLTVT.

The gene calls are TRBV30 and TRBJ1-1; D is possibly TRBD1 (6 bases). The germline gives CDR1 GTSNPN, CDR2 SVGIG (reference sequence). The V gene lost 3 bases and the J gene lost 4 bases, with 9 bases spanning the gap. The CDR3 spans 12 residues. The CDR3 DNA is TGTGCCTGGAGCGCAGGGGTCACTGAAGCTTTCTTT. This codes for CAWSAGVTEAFF.

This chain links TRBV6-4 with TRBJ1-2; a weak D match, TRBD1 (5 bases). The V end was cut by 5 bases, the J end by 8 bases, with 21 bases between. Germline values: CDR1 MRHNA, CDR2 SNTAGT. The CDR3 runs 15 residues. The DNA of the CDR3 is TGTGCCAGCAGTTCGACTGTGGGGGGGTCTAGAGGCTACACCTTC. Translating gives CASSSTVGGSRGYTF.

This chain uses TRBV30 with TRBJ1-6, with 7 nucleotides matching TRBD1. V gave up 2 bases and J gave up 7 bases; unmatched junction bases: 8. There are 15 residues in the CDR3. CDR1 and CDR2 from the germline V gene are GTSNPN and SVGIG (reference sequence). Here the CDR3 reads CAWSSPDRANSPLHF. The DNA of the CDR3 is TGTGCCTGGAGTTCCCCCGACAGGGCGAATTCACCCCTCCACTTT.

The chain's CDR3 is CASSLGGQGTEAFF. In nucleotides, the CDR3 is TGCGCCAGCAGCTTGGGCGGACAGGGGACTGAAGCTTTCTTT. V usage is TRBV5-1 and J usage is TRBJ1-1, with 9 bases matching TRBD1. Trimming removed 0 bases from V and 5 bases from J; junction bases left unmatched: 2. Germline V gives CDR1 SGHRS, CDR2 YFSETQ. The CDR3 is 14 residues long.

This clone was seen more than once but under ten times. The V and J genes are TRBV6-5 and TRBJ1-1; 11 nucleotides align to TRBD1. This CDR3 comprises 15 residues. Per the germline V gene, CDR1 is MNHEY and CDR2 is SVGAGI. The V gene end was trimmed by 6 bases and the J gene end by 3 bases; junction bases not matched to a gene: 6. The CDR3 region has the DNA TGTGCCAGCAGCGGGACAGGGGGAGTTTACACTGAAGCTTTCTTT. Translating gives CASSGTGGVYTEAFF.

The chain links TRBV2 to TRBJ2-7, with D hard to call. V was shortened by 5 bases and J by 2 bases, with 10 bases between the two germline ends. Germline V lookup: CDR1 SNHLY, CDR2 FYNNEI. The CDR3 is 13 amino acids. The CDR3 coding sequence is TGTGCCAGCAGTCCGACGGGTACCTACGAGCAGTACTTC. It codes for CASSPTGTYEQYF.

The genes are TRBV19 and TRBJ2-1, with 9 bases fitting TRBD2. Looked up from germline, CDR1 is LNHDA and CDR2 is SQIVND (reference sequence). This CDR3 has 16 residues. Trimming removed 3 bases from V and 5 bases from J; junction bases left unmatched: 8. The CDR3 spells CASSMAGGTYNNEQFF. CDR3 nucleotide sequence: TGTGCCAGTAGTATGGCGGGAGGGACCTATAACAATGAGCAGTTCTTC. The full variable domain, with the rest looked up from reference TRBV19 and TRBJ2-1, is DGGITQSPKYLFRKEGQNVTLSCEQNLNHDAMYWYRQDPGQGLRLIYYSQIVNDFQKGDIAEGYSVSREKKESFPLTVTSAQKNPTAFYLCASSMAGGTYNNEQFFGPGTRLTVL.

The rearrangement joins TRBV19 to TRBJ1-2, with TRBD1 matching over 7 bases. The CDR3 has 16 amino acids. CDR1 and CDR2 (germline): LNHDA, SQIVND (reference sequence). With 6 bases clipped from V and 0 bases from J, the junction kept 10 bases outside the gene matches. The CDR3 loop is CASRPGTAASNYGYTF. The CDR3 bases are TGTGCCAGTAGGCCCGGGACAGCCGCTTCTAACTATGGCTACACCTTC. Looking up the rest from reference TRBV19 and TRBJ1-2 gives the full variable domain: DGGITQSPKYLFRKEGQNVTLSCEQNLNHDAMYWYRQDPGQGLRLIYYSQIVNDFQKGDIAEGYSVSREKKESFPLTVTSAQKNPTAFYLCASRPGTAASNYGYTFGSGTRLTVV.

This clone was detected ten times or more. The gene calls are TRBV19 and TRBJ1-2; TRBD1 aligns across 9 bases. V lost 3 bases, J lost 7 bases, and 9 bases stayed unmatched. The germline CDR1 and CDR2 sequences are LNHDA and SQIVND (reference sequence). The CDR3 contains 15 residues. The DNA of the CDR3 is TGTGCCAGTAGTATGCCCCGGGACAGGGTTAGTGGCTACACCTTC. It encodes CASSMPRDRVSGYTF.

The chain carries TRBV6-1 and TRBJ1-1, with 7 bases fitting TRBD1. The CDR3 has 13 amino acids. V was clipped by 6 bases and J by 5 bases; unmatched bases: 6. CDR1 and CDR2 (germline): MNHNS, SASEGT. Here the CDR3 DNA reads TGTGCCAGCAGCCGACAGGGAGTGACTGAAGCTTTCTTT. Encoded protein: CASSRQGVTEAFF.

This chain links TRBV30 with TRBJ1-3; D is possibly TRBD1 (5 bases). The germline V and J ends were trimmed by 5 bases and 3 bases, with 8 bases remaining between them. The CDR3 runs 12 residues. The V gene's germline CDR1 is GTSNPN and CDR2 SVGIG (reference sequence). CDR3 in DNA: TGTGCCTGGGGGACTAATGGAAACACCATATATTTT. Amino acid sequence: CAWGTNGNTIYF.

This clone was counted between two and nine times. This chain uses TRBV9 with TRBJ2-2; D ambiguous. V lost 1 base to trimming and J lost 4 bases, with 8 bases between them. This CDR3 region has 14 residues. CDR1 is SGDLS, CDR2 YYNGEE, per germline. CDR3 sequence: CASSVIASTGELFF. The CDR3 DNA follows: TGTGCCAGCAGCGTAATTGCGAGCACCGGGGAGCTGTTTTTT.

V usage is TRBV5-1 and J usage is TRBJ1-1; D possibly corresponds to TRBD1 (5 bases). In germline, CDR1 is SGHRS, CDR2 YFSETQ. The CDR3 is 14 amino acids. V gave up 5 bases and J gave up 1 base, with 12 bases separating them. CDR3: CASSWGDRNTEAFF. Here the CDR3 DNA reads TGCGCCAGCAGTTGGGGCGATAGGAACACTGAAGCTTTCTTT.

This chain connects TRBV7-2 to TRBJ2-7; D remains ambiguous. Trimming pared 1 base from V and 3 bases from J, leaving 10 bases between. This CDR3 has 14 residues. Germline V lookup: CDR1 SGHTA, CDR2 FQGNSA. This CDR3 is CASSLVYSLYEQYF. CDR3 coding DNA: TGTGCCAGCAGCTTAGTATACAGCCTCTACGAGCAGTACTTC.

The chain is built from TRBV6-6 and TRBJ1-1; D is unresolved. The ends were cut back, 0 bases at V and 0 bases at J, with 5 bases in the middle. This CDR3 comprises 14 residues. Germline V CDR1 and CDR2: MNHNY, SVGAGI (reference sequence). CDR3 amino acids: CASSYSELNTEAFF. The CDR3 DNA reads TGTGCCAGCAGTTACTCAGAGTTGAACACTGAAGCTTTCTTT.

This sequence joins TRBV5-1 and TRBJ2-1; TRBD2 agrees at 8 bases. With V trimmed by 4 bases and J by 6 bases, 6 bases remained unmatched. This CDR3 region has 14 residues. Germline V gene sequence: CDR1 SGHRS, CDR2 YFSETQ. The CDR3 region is CASSPIGGANEQFF. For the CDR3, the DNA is TGCGCCAGCAGCCCGATCGGGGGGGCCAATGAGCAGTTCTTC.

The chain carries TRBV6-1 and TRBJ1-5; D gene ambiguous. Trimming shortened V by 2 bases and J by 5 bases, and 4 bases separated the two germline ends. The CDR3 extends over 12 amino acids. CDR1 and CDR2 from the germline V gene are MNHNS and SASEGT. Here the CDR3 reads CASSEIYQPQHF. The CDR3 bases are TGTGCCAGCAGTGAAATATATCAGCCCCAGCATTTT.

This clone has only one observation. This chain's CDR3 is CAIRGQLETQYF. CDR3 in DNA: TGTGCCATCAGGGGACAGTTGGAGACCCAGTACTTC. This rearrangement joins TRBV10-3 to TRBJ2-5; TRBD1 matches 7 bases. With V trimmed by 6 bases and J by 5 bases, 3 bases remained unmatched. CDR1 is ENHRY, CDR2 SYGVKD, per germline. This CDR3 has 12 residues.

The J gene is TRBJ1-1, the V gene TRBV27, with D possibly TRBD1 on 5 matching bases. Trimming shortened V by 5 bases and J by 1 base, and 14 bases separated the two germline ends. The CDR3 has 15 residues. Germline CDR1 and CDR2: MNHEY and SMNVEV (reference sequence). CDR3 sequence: CASSPLPTGNTEAFF. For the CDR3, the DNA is TGTGCCAGCAGTCCACTCCCAACAGGGAACACTGAAGCTTTCTTT.

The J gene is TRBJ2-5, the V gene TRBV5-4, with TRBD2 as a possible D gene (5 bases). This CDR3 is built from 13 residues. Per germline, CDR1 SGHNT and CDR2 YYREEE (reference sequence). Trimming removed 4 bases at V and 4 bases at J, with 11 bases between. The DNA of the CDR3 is TGTGCCAGCAGCCTACGGGATGGAGAGACCCAGTACTTC. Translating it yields CASSLRDGETQYF.